The 6 T cell receptor beta chains given below trace back to one sample, sequenced in a study of cytomegalovirus exposure and HLA in healthy donors. Primers included in the PCR were 60 Vbeta and 13 Jbeta primers. Measured with immunoSEQ multiplex PCR; TCRdb has only the in-frame clones, and not every one. The table lists about 200,000 clones, around three quarters of them singletons. Sequencing input: PBMCs. Receptor source: a man in his forties in good health and CMV-seronegative.

CDR3 DNA sequence: TGTGCTAGTGGTTTGTGGGGGCTATGGGGCTACACCTTC. It specifies CASGLWGLWGYTF. This chain connects TRBV12-5 to TRBJ1-2, with D perhaps TRBD1 (6 bases). From germline, CDR1 is LGHNT and CDR2 FRNRAP. There are 13 residues in the CDR3. Trimming took off 2 bases at V and 8 bases at J, with 12 bases between the two ends.

CDR3 nucleotides: TGTGCCAGCAGTCTGCTGGCCCCCTCGGGAGGGTCGGACGAGCAGTACTTC. Amino acid sequence: CASSLLAPSGGSDEQYF. The V and J genes are TRBV28 and TRBJ2-7; TRBD2 agrees at 8 bases. The CDR3 totals 17 residues. The V gene's germline CDR1 is MDHEN and CDR2 SYDVKM. The V and J ends lost 5 bases and 5 bases, in that order; junction bases with no gene match: 17.

This clone appeared a few times. V is TRBV19 and J is TRBJ1-1; perhaps TRBD1 as D (6 bases). Trimming stripped 6 bases from V and 2 bases from J, with 13 bases between. The CDR3 contains 14 residues. CDR1 and CDR2 (germline): LNHDA, SQIVND (reference sequence). The CDR3 here is CASSSIQGNTEAFF. In nucleotides, the CDR3 is TGTGCCAGTAGCAGTATACAGGGTAACACTGAAGCTTTCTTT.

This clone was seen a handful of times. J is TRBJ2-5 and V is TRBV9; D might be TRBD2 (5 bases). The length of the CDR3 is 16 residues. V lost 4 bases and J lost 3, with 19 bases in between. Germline lookup yields CDR1 SGDLS and CDR2 YYNGEE. CDR3 region: CASSNGRVLREETQYF. The CDR3 coding sequence is TGTGCCAGCAGCAACGGGCGGGTCCTAAGGGAAGAGACCCAGTACTTC. Combining the CDR3 with reference TRBV9 and TRBJ2-5 gives the whole variable domain DSGVTQTPKHLITATGQRVTLRCSPRSGDLSVYWYQQSLDQGLQFLIQYYNGEERAKGNILERFSAQQFPDLHSELNLSSLELGDSALYFCASSNGRVLREETQYFGPGTRLLVL.

The genes are TRBV30 and TRBJ1-3, with D maybe TRBD1 (6 bases). The CDR3 length is 14 residues. Germline CDR1 reads GTSNPN; CDR2 reads SVGIG (reference sequence). V was cut by 2 bases and J by 4 bases, with 12 bases left in between. The CDR3 loop reads CAWSLGGGGNTIYF. As DNA, the CDR3 is TGTGCCTGGAGTTTAGGGGGTGGAGGAAACACCATATATTTT.

V and J are TRBV27 and TRBJ1-5, with 8 positions matching TRBD1. The J segment lost 4 bases and the V segment lost 8 bases, leaving 4 bases of the junction unmatched. The CDR3 covers 13 residues. The germline CDR1 and CDR2 sequences are MNHEY and SMNVEV (reference sequence). CDR3 in amino acids: CASQQGVNQPQHF. CDR3 bases: TGTGCCAGCCAACAGGGGGTAAATCAGCCCCAGCATTTT.